The sequence of this TCR beta chain was determined in a study of cytomegalovirus exposure and HLA in healthy donors. General observations from the study: The authors enumerated over 150 TCR beta chains as linked to cytomegalovirus. TCR clusters originating in the first cohort tended to co-occur in the 120 validation repertoires, according to a later analysis.

Generated by immunoSEQ multiplex PCR, the TCRdb table keeps only in-frame clones and is missing some. The sample holds 100,000 to 130,000 clones, 95% seen once. Germline assignment: CDR1 LNHDA and CDR2 SQIVND (reference sequence). The trim removed 2 bases at V and 2 bases at J, leaving 9 bases unmatched. The CDR3 consists of 17 residues. With regard to this clone: Its antigen is not known.

Sequenced sample: PBMCs. The receptor was isolated from a young woman in good health and CMV-seronegative. The gene calls are TRBV19 and TRBJ1-5; 7 bases are shared with TRBD1. CDR3 coding DNA: TGTGCCAGTAGTATAACCGCCCGGGACAGCGGCAATCAGCCCCAGCATTTT. Translating it yields CASSITARDSGNQPQHF.